These 6 T cell receptor beta chains were all obtained from the same sample, sequenced in a study of graft-versus-host responses after intestinal transplantation (dated by TCRdb to about 2021). The library was produced with the immunoSEQ multiplex PCR assay. As stored in TCRdb, this immuneACCESS dataset retains in-frame rearrangements with V and J assigned. A fraction of the clones does not appear; measured against another copy, unresolved V genes explain less than half of the discrepancy, and the remainder lacks a known reason. The sample data list 15,000 to 20,000 clones, and more than 85% of these were observed just once. 0.75% to 0.9% of the sample is taken by the ten largest. Here the sequenced sample was PBMCs, taken 23 days after intestinal transplant. The receptors shown here come from a human patient who received an intestinal transplant, so some T cells may come from the graft donor.

This chain uses TRBV28 with TRBJ1-5; 12 positions match TRBD1. This CDR3 comprises 19 residues. J lost 7 bases, V lost 3 bases, and 16 bases had no gene match. The germline gives CDR1 MDHEN, CDR2 SYDVKM. CDR3: CASSFLPGQGAAGSQPQHF. DNA of the CDR3: TGTGCCAGCAGTTTTCTCCCGGGACAGGGGGCGGCGGGATCGCAGCCCCAGCATTTT.

The chain combines TRBV27 with TRBJ2-7, with D possibly matching TRBD2 (5 bases). Germline V gene data show CDR1 as MNHEY and CDR2 as SMNVEV (reference sequence). The CDR3 is 13 amino acids. The V end was cut by 6 bases, the J end by 2 bases, with 11 bases between. The CDR3: CASSRTGAYEQYF. The CDR3 DNA follows: TGTGCCAGCAGCAGGACTGGGGCCTACGAGCAGTACTTC.

CDR3 DNA sequence: TGTGCCAGCAATTGGGGTCCGAACTATGGCTACACCTTC. This encodes CASNWGPNYGYTF. V usage is TRBV27 and J usage is TRBJ1-2; no definite D call. The V gene lost 7 bases and the J gene lost 2 bases, with 11 bases spanning the gap. The CDR3 extends over 13 amino acids. From germline, CDR1 is MNHEY and CDR2 SMNVEV (reference sequence).

This clone was seen once. The germline gene is not matched at one end of the junction; a read error may be the cause. The rearrangement joins TRBV6-5 to TRBJ2-1; perhaps D is TRBD1 or TRBD2 (5 bases each). CDR3 length: 13 amino acids. The V gene's germline CDR1 is MNHEY and CDR2 SVGAGI. CDR3 bases: TGTGCCAGCAGCCGGGGCTCCCACAATGAGCAGTTCTTC. Translating gives CASSRGSHNEQFF.

The chain uses TRBV11-3 and TRBJ2-7; TRBD2 aligns across 8 bases. V was pared by 3 bases and J by 3 bases, with 7 bases of the junction left unmatched. This CDR3 spans 15 amino acids. The germline CDR1 and CDR2 sequences are SGHNT and YENEEA. The chain's CDR3 is CASSLDGTRFYEQYF. The CDR3 nucleotides are TGTGCCAGCAGCTTGGATGGGACTAGGTTCTACGAGCAGTACTTC.

This clone was seen once. This chain uses TRBV27 with TRBJ1-5, with unresolved D. Germline V lookup: CDR1 MNHEY, CDR2 SMNVEV (reference sequence). The CDR3 consists of 16 residues. The V end was cut by 2 bases, the J end by 4 bases, with 15 bases between. The CDR3 DNA reads as TGTGCCAGCAGTTTAAGTCCCTTCTCGGGGAATCAGCCCCAGCATTTT. Its protein product is CASSLSPFSGNQPQHF.